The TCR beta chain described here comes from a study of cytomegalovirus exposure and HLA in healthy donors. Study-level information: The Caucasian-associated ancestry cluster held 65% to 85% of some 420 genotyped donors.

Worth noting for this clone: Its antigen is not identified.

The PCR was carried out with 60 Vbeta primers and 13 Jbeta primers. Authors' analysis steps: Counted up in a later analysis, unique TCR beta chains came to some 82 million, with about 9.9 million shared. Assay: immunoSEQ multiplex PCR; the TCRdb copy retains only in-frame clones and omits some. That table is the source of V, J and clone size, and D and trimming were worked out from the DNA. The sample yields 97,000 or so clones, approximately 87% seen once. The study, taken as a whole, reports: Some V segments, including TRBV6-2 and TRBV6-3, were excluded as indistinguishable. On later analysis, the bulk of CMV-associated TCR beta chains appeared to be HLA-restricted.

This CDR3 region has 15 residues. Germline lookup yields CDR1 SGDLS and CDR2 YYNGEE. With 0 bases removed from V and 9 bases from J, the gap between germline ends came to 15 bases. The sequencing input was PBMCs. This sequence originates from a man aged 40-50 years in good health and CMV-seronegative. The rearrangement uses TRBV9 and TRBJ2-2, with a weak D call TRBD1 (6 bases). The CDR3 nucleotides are TGTGCCAGCAGCGTAGGGGAACAGGGCTTCCGGGAGCTGTTTTTT. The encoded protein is CASSVGEQGFRELFF.